Below, 4 T cell receptor beta chains from the same sample are listed, as sequenced in a study of regulatory T cells in long-lasting Graves disease. Construction of TCR beta libraries relied on iRepertoire HTBI primers and on Arm-PCR targeting CDR3 regions. TCRdb re-called the multiplex PCR reads through MiXCR, storing one row per CDR3 protein. The table shows approximately 480,000 distinct CDR3 sequences, with around 15% occurring only once. Time point indicated: newly diagnosed GD, antithyroid drugs for less than 3 months. There was RNA extracted from PBMCs, and the TCR library was made from it. The same specimen was also included in a second study, on T cells in Graves' hyperthyroidism and ophthalmopathy.

The sample was peripheral blood mononuclear cells (PBMCs), taken at new diagnosis, from a patient treated with antithyroid drugs. All receptors come from a man in his forties or fifties with Graves disease.

This clonotype was detected ten times or more. The chain uses TRBV5-1 and TRBJ2-5; tentatively, D is TRBD1 or TRBD2 (5 bases each). V lost 4 bases to trimming and J lost 2 bases, with 18 bases between them. Germline CDR1 is SGHRS and CDR2 is YFSETQ. The CDR3 extends over 16 amino acids. CDR3 nucleotide sequence: TGCGCCAGCAGCCTGGTGGGGGAGTCATCGCAAGAGACCCAGTACTTC. This gives the protein CASSLVGESSQETQYF.

This clonotype was observed at least ten times. This chain joins TRBV9 and TRBJ2-3; tentative D call: TRBD2 (6 bases). The V end lost 0 bases, the J end lost 4 bases, and 12 bases lay between the germline ends. The CDR3 runs 15 residues. Per the germline V gene, CDR1 is SGDLS and CDR2 is YYNGEE. The CDR3 region has the DNA TGTGCCAGCAGCGTAGGTCCCAGCGGGTCAGATACGCAGTATTTT. This encodes CASSVGPSGSDTQYF. The full variable domain, its missing parts supplied by reference TRBV9 and TRBJ2-3, is DSGVTQTPKHLITATGQRVTLRCSPRSGDLSVYWYQQSLDQGLQFLIQYYNGEERAKGNILERFSAQQFPDLHSELNLSSLELGDSALYFCASSVGPSGSDTQYFGPGTRLTVL.

This clonotype was recorded only once. The chain has TRBV19 and TRBJ2-1; D not resolved. Trimming took 5 bases from V and 7 from J, leaving 12 bases between them. Looked up from germline, CDR1 is LNHDA and CDR2 is SQIVND (reference sequence). There are 13 residues in the CDR3. The CDR3: CASSASLTNEQFF. The CDR3 DNA sequence: TGTGCCAGTAGTGCATCACTTACGAATGAGCAGTTCTTC. Using reference TRBV19 and TRBJ2-1 for the parts outside the CDR3, the full variable domain is DGGITQSPKYLFRKEGQNVTLSCEQNLNHDAMYWYRQDPGQGLRLIYYSQIVNDFQKGDIAEGYSVSREKKESFPLTVTSAQKNPTAFYLCASSASLTNEQFFGPGTRLTVL.

This clonotype was detected many times. V gene TRBV7-6 combines with J gene TRBJ2-1, with 15 positions matching TRBD2. The CDR3 covers 16 residues. From germline, CDR1 is SGHVS and CDR2 FNYEAQ. Trimming took 7 bases from V and 2 from J; bases not matched to a gene: 3. The CDR3 DNA reads TGTGCCAGCAAAGGACTAGCGGGGGGGACCTACAATGAGCAGTTCTTC. Translating gives CASKGLAGGTYNEQFF.